This TCR beta chain is from a study of spatial heterogeneity in lung cancer. This CDR3 comprises 13 residues. CDR1 is SEHNR, CDR2 FQNEAQ, per germline (reference sequence). Trimming removed 5 bases from V and 4 bases from J; junction bases left unmatched: 3. Time point: sample taken at primary tumor resection. Researchers sequenced whole RNA taken from tumor, nontumor lung or frozen PBMC without sorting. This clonotype has a handful of counts. In TCRdb, the 5' RACE reads were re-called with MiXCR into one record per CDR3 protein. The table records some 10,000 distinct CDR3 sequences, 15% to 20% of them present only once.

The TCR comes from a male donor with early-stage non-small cell lung cancer. The chain combines TRBV7-9 with TRBJ2-7, with TRBD1 matching 9 bases. Here the sequenced sample was PBMCs, taken at surgery. The CDR3 loop is CASSAGTGYEQYF. The CDR3 region has the DNA TGTGCCAGCAGCGCAGGGACAGGGTACGAGCAGTACTTC.